The rows below give T cell receptor beta chains drawn from one sample of a study of blood T cell repertoires in COVID-19. This table comes from immunoSEQ multiplex PCR, and its TCRdb copy is limited to in-frame clones, with some not included. The repertoire holds around 250,000 clones, about 87% seen once, with 0.95% to 1.5% in the top ten. The sample comprised PBMCs or T cells enriched from blood (not recorded which). All receptors derive from a woman in her thirties or forties with acute COVID-19. CDR3s include the opening cysteine and the closing phenylalanine or tryptophan. D genes are given only for firm matches. Rows give clone size only sometimes, using once, few, many, or a class for an expanded clone.

clone_size	v_call	d_call	j_call	cdr3_nt	cdr3_aa
NA	TRBV21-1	NA	TRBJ2-5	TGTGCCAGCAGCCGCAATTCTTGGACAGGGGGGCAAGAGACCCAGTACTTC	CASSRNSWTGGQETQYF
NA	TRBV5-5	TRBD2	TRBJ2-1	TGTGCCAGCAGCTTTGCTAGCGGGCACTACAATGAGCAGTTCTTC	CASSFASGHYNEQFF
NA	TRBV29-1	NA	TRBJ1-5	TGCAGCGTCGGGACTTTCCGACGGCGCAATCAGCCCCAGCATTTT	CSVGTFRRRNQPQHF
NA	TRBV7-9	TRBD1	TRBJ1-2	TGTGCCAGCACTCCGGGACAGGGGGCCCCTTTCTATGGCTACACCTTC	CASTPGQGAPFYGYTF
NA	TRBV18	NA	TRBJ1-1	TGTGCCAGCTCACCCCAACAGGGAATCCAAATGTATCCGAACACTGAAGCTTTCTTT	CASSPQQGIQMYPNTEAFF
NA	TRBV19	TRBD2	TRBJ2-3	TGTGCCAGTAGTGCGGGACTAGCGGGAGCAGATACGCAGTATTTT	CASSAGLAGADTQYF
once	TRBV7-2	TRBD2	TRBJ2-1	TGTGCCAGCAGCGTAGCGGGAGGGCCTTACTACAATGAGCAGTTCTTC	CASSVAGGPYYNEQFF
NA	TRBV11-2	TRBD1	TRBJ1-4	TGTGCCAGCAGAAGGGACAGTTGGAGTAATGAAAAACTGTTTTTT	CASRRDSWSNEKLFF
NA	TRBV5-1	TRBD2	TRBJ2-1	TGCGCCAGCAGCTTACTAGCGGAAACGTACAATGAGCAGTTCTTC	CASSLLAETYNEQFF
once	TRBV30	NA	TRBJ1-2	TGTGCCTGGAATATAGGGGCAAACTATGGCTACACCTTC	CAWNIGANYGYTF
once	TRBV27	NA	TRBJ1-2	TGTGCCAGCAGTCGTGGACAGTGGGGATATGGCTACACCTTC	CASSRGQWGYGYTF
NA	TRBV5-8	NA	TRBJ2-1	TGTGCCAGCAGCTTGTTTTCCTTATACTACAATGAGCAGTTCTTC	CASSLFSLYYNEQFF
NA	TRBV30	TRBD1	TRBJ1-2	TGTGCCTGGAGTCACTCAGGGGGCTACTATGGCTACACCTTC	CAWSHSGGYYGYTF
once	TRBV5-1	NA	TRBJ2-7	TGCGCCAGCAGCTTCACCGAGCCGGGCGAGCAGTACTTC	CASSFTEPGEQYF
NA	TRBV5-4	NA	TRBJ1-1	TGTGCCAGCAGCTGGAGCAGTGGGAACACTGAAGCTTTCTTT	CASSWSSGNTEAFF
NA	TRBV7-9	TRBD2	TRBJ2-5	TGTGCCAGCAGCCGGACTAGCGGGAACTCGGGGGAGACCCAGTACTTC	CASSRTSGNSGETQYF
NA	TRBV19	TRBD2	TRBJ2-7	TGTGCCAGCAGAGCGGGAGTGGGGTCCTACGAGCAGTACTTC	CASRAGVGSYEQYF
NA	TRBV27	TRBD2	TRBJ2-1	TGTGCCAGCAGTTTAACCCGACTAGCGGGAGAGAGGGGGCAGTTCTTC	CASSLTRLAGERGQFF
NA	TRBV28	TRBD1	TRBJ2-1	TGTGCCAGTAGACAGGGACATGAGCAGTTCTTC	CASRQGHEQFF
NA	TRBV28	TRBD1	TRBJ1-2	TGTGCCAGCAGAGAGACAGGGAAAAGCTATGGCTACACCTTC	CASRETGKSYGYTF
NA	TRBV6-5	TRBD2	TRBJ2-1	TGTGCCAGCAGTTGGCTAGGGACTAGCGATGAGCAGTTCTTC	CASSWLGTSDEQFF
NA	TRBV6-2/TRBV6-3	NA	TRBJ1-5	TGTGCCAGCAGTACGGGACAGCCCCAGCATTTT	CASSTGQPQHF
NA	TRBV27	NA	TRBJ2-3	TGTGCCAGCAGTAGGGGGGGAGATACGCAGTATTTT	CASSRGGDTQYF
NA	TRBV11-2	NA	TRBJ2-1	TGTGCCAGCAGCCAAGGAGGAAGCTCCTACAATGAGCAGTTCTTC	CASSQGGSSYNEQFF
NA	TRBV24-1	NA	TRBJ2-1	TGTGCCACCGGAGGGGACAGACAGTTTGACTACGATGAGCAGTTCTTC	CATGGDRQFDYDEQFF
NA	TRBV2	NA	TRBJ1-5	TGTGCCAGCAGTGTTCCGTCAATTCGGAGGGTCGCTCAGCCCCAGCATTTT	CASSVPSIRRVAQPQHF
once	TRBV10-1	TRBD1	TRBJ2-7	TGCGCCAGCAGTAGGGACAGTCGGGGCTACGAGCAGTACTTC	CASSRDSRGYEQYF
NA	TRBV5-1	NA	TRBJ1-4	TGCGCCAGCAGCTTGAGACTGATGACCTTTGCAACTAATGAAAAACTGTTTTTT	CASSLRLMTFATNEKLFF
NA	TRBV3-1/TRBV3-2	TRBD1	TRBJ1-1	TGTGCCAGCAGCCAAGGGACAGGGGGTTGGACTGAAGCTTTCTTT	CASSQGTGGWTEAFF
NA	TRBV27	TRBD2	TRBJ2-1	TGTGCCAGCAGTTTCTCTACTAGCGGCTTCAACAATGAGCAGTTCTTC	CASSFSTSGFNNEQFF
NA	TRBV28	NA	TRBJ1-1	TGTGCCAGCAGTACGCCCGGGAGAGGGCCTGAAGCTTTCTTT	CASSTPGRGPEAFF
NA	TRBV9	TRBD2	TRBJ2-5	TGTGCCAGCAGCGTAGGCGGGGGTCTAGCGGGAGGGTTAGAGACCCAGTACTTC	CASSVGGGLAGGLETQYF
NA	TRBV19	NA	TRBJ1-2	TGTGCCAGTAGTACCAAAAGGACAGTCGATGGCTACACCTTC	CASSTKRTVDGYTF
NA	TRBV30	NA	TRBJ1-6	TGTGCCTGGAGTCTGGACCCCCAGGGCTCACCCCTCCACTTT	CAWSLDPQGSPLHF
NA	TRBV19	TRBD1	TRBJ2-7	TGTGCCAGTAGTCGAACAGGGGGCCTCTCCTACGAGCAGTACTTC	CASSRTGGLSYEQYF
NA	TRBV7-8	TRBD2	TRBJ2-1	TGTGCCAGCAGCTTAGGAGGCGGGAGGGGAGAGGGAGAGCAGTTCTTC	CASSLGGGRGEGEQFF
NA	TRBV11-3	TRBD1	TRBJ2-2	TGTGCCAGCAGCTCACAGGGGATAAACACCGGGGAGCTGTTTTTT	CASSSQGINTGELFF
NA	TRBV30	NA	TRBJ1-5	TGTGCCTGGAGAGCCCTCCCGGGACACAGTAGCAATCAGCCCCAGCATTTT	CAWRALPGHSSNQPQHF
NA	TRBV30	NA	TRBJ1-1	TGTGCCTGGAGTTTTCTTTCGGGTTCGGGGACTGAAGCTTTCTTT	CAWSFLSGSGTEAFF
NA	TRBV20-1	TRBD1	TRBJ1-5	TGCAGTGCGAGTTCGACAGGGTATCAGCCCCAGCATTTT	CSASSTGYQPQHF
NA	TRBV27	TRBD1	TRBJ1-1	TGTGCCAGCAGAAGAACAGGGGGCTGGACTGAAGCTTTCTTT	CASRRTGGWTEAFF
NA	TRBV13	NA	TRBJ2-1	TGTGCCAGCAGCTCACAGGTGAGCGCCTCCTACAATGAGCAGTTCTTC	CASSSQVSASYNEQFF
NA	TRBV7-9	TRBD2	TRBJ2-7	TGTGCCAGCAGTACTAGCGGGAGCTACGAGCAGTACTTC	CASSTSGSYEQYF
NA	TRBV4-1	TRBD1	TRBJ2-1	TGCGCCAGCAGCCAAGGGGGACAGCTCTACAATGAGCAGTTCTTC	CASSQGGQLYNEQFF
NA	TRBV27	TRBD2	TRBJ2-1	TGTGCCAGCAGTTTAGGCCTAGCGGGGAATGAGCAGTTCTTC	CASSLGLAGNEQFF
NA	TRBV4-2	NA	TRBJ1-5	TGTGCCAGCAGCCAAGTTAGTACGGGAGGCCGGGGCAATCAGCCCCAGCATTTT	CASSQVSTGGRGNQPQHF
NA	TRBV5-1	TRBD2	TRBJ2-2	TGCGCCAGCTCCCTGGCAGGGACTAGCGGGAACACCGGGGAGCTGTTTTTT	CASSLAGTSGNTGELFF
NA	TRBV9	NA	TRBJ1-2	TGTGCCAGCAGCGTAGCTACAGGCTACAGCTATGGCTACACCTTC	CASSVATGYSYGYTF